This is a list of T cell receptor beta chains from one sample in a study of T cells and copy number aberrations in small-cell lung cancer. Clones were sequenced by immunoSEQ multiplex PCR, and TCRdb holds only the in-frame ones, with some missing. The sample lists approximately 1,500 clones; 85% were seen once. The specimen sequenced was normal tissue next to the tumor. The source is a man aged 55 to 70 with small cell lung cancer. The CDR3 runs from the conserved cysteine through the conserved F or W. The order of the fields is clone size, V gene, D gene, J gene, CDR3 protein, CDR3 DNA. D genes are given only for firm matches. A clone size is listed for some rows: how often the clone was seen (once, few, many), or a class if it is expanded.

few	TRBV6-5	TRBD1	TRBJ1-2	CASRHLTGGAYGYTF	TGTGCCAGCAGGCACCTTACAGGGGGCGCCTATGGCTACACCTTC
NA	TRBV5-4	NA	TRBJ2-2	CASSVWTGELFF	TGTGCCAGCAGCGTGTGGACCGGGGAGCTGTTTTTT
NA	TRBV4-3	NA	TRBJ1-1	CASSQDFAGLNTEAFF	TGCGCCAGCAGCCAAGATTTCGCAGGACTGAACACTGAAGCTTTCTTT
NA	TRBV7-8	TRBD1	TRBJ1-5	CASSPRLQGDRPQHF	TGTGCCAGCAGCCCCAGGTTACAGGGGGATCGGCCCCAGCATTTT
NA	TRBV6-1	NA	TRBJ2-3	CASRDVRGTGTQYF	TGTGCCAGCAGAGACGTACGGGGTACGGGTACGCAGTATTTT
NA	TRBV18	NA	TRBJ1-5	CASSPRESQPQHF	TGTGCCAGCTCACCACGAGAGAGTCAGCCCCAGCATTTT
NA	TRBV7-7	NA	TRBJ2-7	CASSPGTGNYEQYF	TGTGCTAGCAGCCCCGGGACGGGGAATTACGAGCAGTACTTC
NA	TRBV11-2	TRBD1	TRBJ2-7	CASKDRDEQYF	TGTGCCAGCAAGGACAGGGACGAGCAGTACTTC
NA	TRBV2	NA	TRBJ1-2	CASKGHNNYGYTF	TGTGCCAGCAAGGGACATAATAACTATGGCTACACCTTC
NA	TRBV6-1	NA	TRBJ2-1	CASRTGTLGDEQFF	TGTGCCAGTCGTACCGGGACCTTGGGCGATGAGCAGTTCTTC
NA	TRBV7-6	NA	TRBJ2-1	CASSQRGVGTNEQFF	TGTGCCAGCAGCCAAAGGGGAGTGGGGACCAATGAGCAGTTCTTC
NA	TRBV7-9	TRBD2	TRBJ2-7	CASSINSGKGYEQYF	TGTGCCAGCAGCATCAATAGCGGGAAAGGATATGAGCAGTACTTC
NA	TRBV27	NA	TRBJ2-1	CASSWFNEQFF	TGTGCCAGCAGTTGGTTTAATGAGCAGTTCTTC
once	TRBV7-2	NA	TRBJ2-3	CASSLSPGVGTDTQYF	TGTGCCAGCAGCTTATCTCCCGGTGTGGGCACAGATACGCAGTATTTT
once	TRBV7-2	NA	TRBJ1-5	CASSLAHVNQPQHF	TGTGCCAGCAGCTTAGCTCATGTAAACCAGCCCCAGCATTTT
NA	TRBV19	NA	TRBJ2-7	CASSTQRMGNEQYF	TGTGCCAGTAGTACCCAGCGGATGGGCAACGAGCAGTACTTC
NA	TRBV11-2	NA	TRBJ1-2	CASSLDGQNGYTF	TGTGCCAGCAGCTTGGATGGACAGAATGGCTACACCTTC
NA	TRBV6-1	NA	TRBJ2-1	CASSDQAGSYNEQFF	TGTGCCAGCAGTGATCAGGCGGGCTCCTACAATGAGCAGTTCTTC
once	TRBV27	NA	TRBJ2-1	CASSLTPRLVRFF	TGTGCCAGCAGTTTAACCCCTAGGCTAGTTCGGTTCTTC
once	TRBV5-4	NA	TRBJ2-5	CASSVTDGYQETQYF	TGTGCCAGCAGCGTCACCGACGGTTACCAAGAGACCCAGTACTTC
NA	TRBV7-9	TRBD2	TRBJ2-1	CASSLVTGLTFYNEQFF	TGTGCCAGCAGCTTAGTAACGGGACTAACCTTCTACAATGAGCAGTTCTTC
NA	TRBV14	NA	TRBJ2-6	CASSLRISGANVLTF	TGTGCCAGCAGCCTAAGGATATCTGGGGCCAACGTCCTGACTTTC
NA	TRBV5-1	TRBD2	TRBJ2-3	CASHKGLAGYTDTQYF	TGCGCCAGCCATAAAGGACTAGCGGGATACACAGATACGCAGTATTTT
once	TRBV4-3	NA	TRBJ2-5	CASSQDGTRGTQYF	TGCGCCAGCAGCCAAGATGGTACCCGGGGGACCCAGTACTTC
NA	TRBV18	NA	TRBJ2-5	CASSPNLETQYF	TGTGCCAGCTCACCGAACCTAGAGACCCAGTACTTC
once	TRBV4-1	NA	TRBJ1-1	CASSQDGHSLGNTEAFF	TGCGCCAGCAGCCAAGACGGGCACTCTTTGGGGAACACTGAAGCTTTCTTT
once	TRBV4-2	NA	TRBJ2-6	CASSQDDTSGANVLTF	TGTGCCAGCAGCCAGGATGACACCTCTGGGGCCAACGTCCTGACTTTC
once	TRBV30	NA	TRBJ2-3	CAWSVHSTDTQYF	TGTGCCTGGAGTGTACATAGCACAGATACGCAGTATTTT
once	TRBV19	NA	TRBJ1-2	CASSYQQGLDGYTF	TGTGCCAGCTCCTATCAGCAGGGACTCGATGGCTACACCTTC
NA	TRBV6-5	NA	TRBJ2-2	CASLGRGARELFF	TGTGCCAGCTTAGGCAGGGGGGCCCGGGAGCTGTTTTTT
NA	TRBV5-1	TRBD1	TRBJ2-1	CASTTGWRDRGEQFF	TGCGCCAGCACCACCGGCTGGCGGGACAGGGGTGAGCAGTTCTTC
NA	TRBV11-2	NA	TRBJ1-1	CASSLQAQKNTEAFF	TGTGCCAGCAGCTTACAGGCGCAGAAGAACACTGAAGCTTTCTTT
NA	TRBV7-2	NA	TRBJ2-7	CASSLDRMLSYEQYF	TGTGCCAGCAGCTTAGACCGGATGCTCTCCTACGAGCAGTACTTC
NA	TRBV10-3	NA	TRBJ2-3	CAISARFTDTQYF	TGTGCCATCAGTGCCAGGTTCACAGATACGCAGTATTTT
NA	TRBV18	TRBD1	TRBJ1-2	CASSSGTATNYGYTF	TGTGCCAGCTCATCCGGGACAGCTACTAACTATGGCTACACCTTC
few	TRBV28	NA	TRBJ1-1	CASSLGLLEAFF	TGTGCCAGCAGTTTAGGACTACTTGAAGCTTTCTTT
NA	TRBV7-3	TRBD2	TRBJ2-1	CASSLIEGLAGVESEQFF	TGTGCCAGCAGCCTCATCGAGGGACTAGCGGGAGTAGAAAGTGAGCAGTTCTTC
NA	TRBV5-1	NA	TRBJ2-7	CASSFGGPGYEQYF	TGCGCCAGCAGCTTTGGAGGTCCCGGGTACGAGCAGTACTTC
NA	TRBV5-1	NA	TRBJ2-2	CASRTNRWGGTGELFF	TGCGCCAGCAGGACAAATAGGTGGGGCGGCACCGGGGAGCTGTTTTTT